The clone carrying this T cell receptor (beta chain) was recorded many times. CDR3 length equals 15 residues. Germline V gives CDR1 SGHKS, CDR2 YYEKEE (reference sequence). The V and J ends lost 2 bases and 2 bases respectively, with 11 bases between them. The source of the sample is a study of naive and memory T cell subsets. An oligonucleotide containing a UMI was ligated to the 3' end of TCR cDNA. Ligated cDNA underwent four rounds of PCR with nested alpha and beta constant region primers and SP2. TCRdb itself ran the 5' RACE reads through MiXCR, one entry per CDR3 protein. The sample lists around 56,000 distinct CDR3 sequences; approximately 8% were seen once.

The V and J genes are TRBV5-5 and TRBJ1-5; D gene uncertain. The sequence was obtained from a female donor in good health. CDR3 sequence: CASSFGMQGNQPQHF. The CDR3 DNA follows: TGTGCCAGCAGCTTTGGAATGCAGGGCAATCAGCCCCAGCATTTT.